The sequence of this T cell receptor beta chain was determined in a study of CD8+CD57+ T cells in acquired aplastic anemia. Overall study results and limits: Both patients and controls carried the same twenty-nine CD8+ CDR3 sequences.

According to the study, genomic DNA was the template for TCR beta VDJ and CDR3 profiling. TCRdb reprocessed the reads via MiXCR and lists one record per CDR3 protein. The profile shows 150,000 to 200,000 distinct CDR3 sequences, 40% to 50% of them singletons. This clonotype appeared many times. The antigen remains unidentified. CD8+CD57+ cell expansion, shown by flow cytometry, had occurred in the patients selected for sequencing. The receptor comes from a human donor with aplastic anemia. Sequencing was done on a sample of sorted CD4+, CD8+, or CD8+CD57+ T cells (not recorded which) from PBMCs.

CDR3 bases: TGTGCCAGCCGATGGGGGCGGGGAGAAGAGACCCAGTACTTC. Protein: CASRWGRGEETQYF. The rearrangement uses TRBV24-1 and TRBJ2-5; D could derive from TRBD1 or TRBD2 (6 bases each). Trimming took off 11 bases at V and 3 bases at J, with 18 bases between the two ends. The CDR3 consists of 14 residues. Looked up from germline, CDR1 is KGHDR and CDR2 is SFDVKD.